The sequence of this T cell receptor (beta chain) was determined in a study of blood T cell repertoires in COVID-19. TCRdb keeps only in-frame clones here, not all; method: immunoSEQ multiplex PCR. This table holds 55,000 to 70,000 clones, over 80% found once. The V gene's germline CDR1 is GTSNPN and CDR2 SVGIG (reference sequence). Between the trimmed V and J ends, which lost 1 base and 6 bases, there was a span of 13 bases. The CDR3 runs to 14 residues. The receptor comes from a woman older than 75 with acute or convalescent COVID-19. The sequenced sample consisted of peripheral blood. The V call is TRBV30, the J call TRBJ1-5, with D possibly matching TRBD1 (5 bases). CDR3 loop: CAWSARAGVQPQHF. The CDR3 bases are TGTGCCTGGAGTGCTAGGGCGGGGGTTCAGCCCCAGCATTTT.